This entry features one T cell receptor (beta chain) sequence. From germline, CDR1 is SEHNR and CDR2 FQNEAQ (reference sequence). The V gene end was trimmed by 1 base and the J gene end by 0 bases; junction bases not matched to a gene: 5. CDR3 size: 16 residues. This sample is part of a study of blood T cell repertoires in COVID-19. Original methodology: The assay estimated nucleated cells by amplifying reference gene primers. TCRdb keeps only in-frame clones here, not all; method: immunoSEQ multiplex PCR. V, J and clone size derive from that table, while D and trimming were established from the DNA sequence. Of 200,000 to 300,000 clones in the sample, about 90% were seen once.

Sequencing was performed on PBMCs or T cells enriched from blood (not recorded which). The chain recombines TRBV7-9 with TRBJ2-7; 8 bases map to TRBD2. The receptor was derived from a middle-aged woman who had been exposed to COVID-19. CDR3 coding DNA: TGTGCCAGCAGCTTAGGATTGAGCGGGAGCTCCTACGAGCAGTACGTC. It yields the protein CASSLGLSGSSYEQYV.